The clone carrying this TCR beta chain was picked up one time. This record comes from a study of OX40 agonist ivuxolimab in advanced cancers. About the study: Every 2 weeks, patients received ivuxolimab intravenously, dosed at 0.01 to 10 mg/kg. The study enrolled dose-escalation patients with hepatocellular carcinoma, melanoma, renal cell or head and neck cancer.

Profiling relied on immunoSEQ multiplex PCR, and the TCRdb table lists in-frame clones only, not all of them. The sample contains roughly 53,000 clones, approximately 91% of which appear only once. The CDR3 consists of 17 residues. Per germline, CDR1 MNHNS and CDR2 SASEGT. Source: CD4+ or CD8+ T cells sorted from blood, taken in a trial of the OX40 agonist ivuxolimab. This clonotype was obtained from an adult with an advanced solid tumor such as melanoma, head and neck, liver or kidney cancer. The chain has TRBV6-1 and TRBJ2-5; TRBD2 agrees at 11 bases. The DNA end lines up better with TRBJ2-7; the J call may be wrong. This CDR3 is CASSKGTSGKNSYEQYF. The DNA for the CDR3 is TGTGCCAGCAGTAAAGGGACTAGCGGAAAAAACTCCTACGAGCAGTACTTC.